This is a list of T cell receptor beta chains from one sample in a study of patients and donors after allogeneic stem cell transplantation. TCRdb recomputed calls from the RT-PCR reads with MiXCR, one row per CDR3 protein. The sample lists 100,000 to 120,000 distinct CDR3 sequences; over 30% were seen once. Sample: blood, either unsorted or a sorted T cell fraction (not recorded which). Receptors were obtained from a human donor who was either an allogeneic HSCT recipient or a stem cell or donor lymphocyte infusion donor (not recorded which). It is not recorded whose cells these are; they may come from a transplant donor. CDR3s include the opening cysteine and the closing phenylalanine or tryptophan. D genes are given only for firm matches. Clone size is stated in some rows and not others, as once, few, many or a class when expanded.

D	J	length	V	size	CDR3	DNA
TRBD1	TRBJ1-2	14	TRBV7-3	-	CASSLTGGEKGYTF	TGTGCCAGCAGCCTGACAGGGGGTGAAAAGGGCTACACCTTC
TRBD1	TRBJ1-1	15	TRBV29-1	-	CSVARDRVWGTEAFF	TGCAGCGTTGCCCGGGACAGGGTCTGGGGCACTGAAGCTTTCTTT
TRBD2	TRBJ2-4	17	TRBV5-1	few	CASSSMGLADAKNIQYF	TGCGCCAGCAGCTCAATGGGACTAGCGGACGCCAAAAACATTCAGTACTTC
-	TRBJ1-1	15	TRBV9	-	CASSPNGGANTEAFF	TGTGCCAGCAGCCCTAATGGGGGGGCAAACACTGAAGCTTTCTTT
TRBD2	TRBJ2-2	14	TRBV2	few	CASRASGSTGELFF	TGTGCCAGCAGGGCTAGCGGGAGTACCGGGGAGCTGTTTTTT
-	TRBJ2-3	18	TRBV4-3	-	CASSQDGGSGWNADTQYF	TGCGCCAGCAGCCAAGACGGCGGTAGCGGATGGAATGCAGATACGCAGTATTTT
TRBD2	TRBJ2-2	16	TRBV7-2	-	CASSQSGLAGAGELFF	TGTGCCAGCAGCCAATCGGGACTAGCGGGAGCCGGGGAGCTGTTTTTT
-	TRBJ2-7	12	TRBV20-1	few	CSVLATYYEQYF	TGCAGTGTTCTAGCTACGTACTACGAGCAGTACTTC
-	TRBJ2-3	12	TRBV6-2/TRBV6-3	-	CASSVSTDTQYF	TGTGCCAGCAGTGTGAGCACAGATACGCAGTATTTT
-	TRBJ1-5	16	TRBV28	-	CASSPRGVYSNQPQHF	TGTGCCAGCAGTCCACGGGGGGTTTATAGCAATCAGCCCCAGCATTTT
-	TRBJ2-2	16	TRBV28	-	CASSGILTLSTGELFF	TGTGCCAGCAGTGGGATCCTCACCCTAAGCACCGGGGAGCTGTTTTTT
-	TRBJ1-5	15	TRBV20-1	-	CSARDRRGHNQPQHF	TGCAGTGCTAGAGATAGAAGGGGACACAATCAGCCCCAGCATTTT
TRBD2	TRBJ2-7	14	TRBV5-1	-	CASSFGLAGYEQYF	TGCGCCAGCAGCTTTGGGCTAGCGGGGTACGAGCAGTACTTC
-	TRBJ2-1	16	TRBV15	-	CATSSLAGHSYNEQFF	TGTGCCACCAGCAGTTTGGCGGGACACTCCTACAATGAGCAGTTCTTC
-	TRBJ1-1	14	TRBV20-1	few	CSARGKYQGIEAFF	TGCAGTGCTAGAGGGAAATACCAGGGAATAGAAGCTTTCTTT